The next 6 T cell receptor beta chains were all read from a single sample in a study of T cell changes during pregnancy in multiple sclerosis. Generated by immunoSEQ multiplex PCR, the TCRdb table keeps only in-frame clones and is missing some. Among roughly 38,000 clones, roughly 91% were seen once, and the ten largest hold more than 5.5%. Sequenced material: CD8+ T cells from peripheral blood mononuclear cells, taken in the third trimester of pregnancy. The receptors come from a female donor with multiple sclerosis, enrolled in a pregnancy study.

This chain links TRBV5-1 with TRBJ2-3, with a weak D call TRBD1 (6 bases). V gave up 1 base and J gave up 5 bases, with 20 bases separating them. The germline gives CDR1 SGHRS, CDR2 YFSETQ. The CDR3 runs to 17 residues. CDR3 sequence (DNA): TGCGCCAGCAGCTTGAAGGGGGAAGCGAAATGGGGAGATACGCAGTATTTT. Residues: CASSLKGEAKWGDTQYF.

This chain connects TRBV2 to TRBJ1-4; D not resolved. The V end lost 4 bases, the J end lost 0 bases, and 6 bases lay between the germline ends. The CDR3 sequence is 14 residues long. The germline gives CDR1 SNHLY, CDR2 FYNNEI. CDR3 sequence (DNA): TGTGCCAGCAGTGCGAGAACAACTAATGAAAAACTGTTTTTT. This translates into CASSARTTNEKLFF.

V and J are TRBV29-1 and TRBJ2-3, with D maybe TRBD2 (6 bases). The CDR3 has 15 amino acids. Per the germline V gene, CDR1 is SQVTM and CDR2 is ANQGSEA. The ends were cut back, 6 bases at V and 2 bases at J, with 18 bases in the middle. CDR3 in DNA: TGCAGCGTCCCCCCACGGGACTGGACCACAGATACGCAGTATTTT. Translating gives CSVPPRDWTTDTQYF.

The chain employs TRBV30 and TRBJ1-5; no clear D gene. The germline V gene has CDR1 GTSNPN and CDR2 SVGIG (reference sequence). The length of the CDR3 is 12 residues. CDR3 sequence reads: CSMVGSNQPQHF. The CDR3 DNA reads TGTTCAATGGTCGGTAGCAATCAGCCCCAGCATTTT.

CDR3 in DNA: TGTGCCTGGAGCGCTGGATCAGGGGAGCAGGAGGCTTTCTTT. Protein product: CAWSAGSGEQEAFF. J is TRBJ1-1 and V is TRBV30, with D possibly TRBD1 on 6 matching bases. The V end lost 3 bases, the J end lost 11 bases, and 22 bases lay between the germline ends. Germline V CDR1 and CDR2: GTSNPN, SVGIG (reference sequence). The CDR3 has 14 amino acids.

The rearrangement uses TRBV5-5 and TRBJ2-7; 8 bases line up with TRBD1. Germline assignment: CDR1 SGHKS and CDR2 YYEKEE (reference sequence). The ends lost 0 bases at V and 5 bases at J; junction bases unmatched: 4. The CDR3 runs 14 residues. The CDR3 here is CASSLEQGAHEQYF. As DNA, the CDR3 is TGTGCCAGCAGCTTGGAGCAGGGGGCTCACGAGCAGTACTTC. Full variable domain (remainder filled in from reference TRBV5-5 and TRBJ2-7): DAGVTQSPTHLIKTRGQQVTLRCSPISGHKSVSWYQQVLGQGPQFIFQYYEKEERGRGNFPDRFSARQFPNYSSELNVNALLLGDSALYLCASSLEQGAHEQYFGPGTRLTVT.